A selection of T cell receptor beta chains follows, all from one sample in a study of CD8+CD57+ T cells in acquired aplastic anemia. TCRdb passed the reads through MiXCR, listing each CDR3 protein once. The repertoire holds roughly 290,000 distinct CDR3 sequences, under 60% seen once, with roughly 1.3% in the top ten. The sequencing input was sorted CD4+, CD8+, or CD8+CD57+ T cells (not recorded which) from PBMCs. Every receptor here comes from a human donor with aplastic anemia. CDR3s include the opening cysteine and the closing phenylalanine or tryptophan. The D gene is left open where the match is weak. Clone size appears in some rows only: once, few, many, or a class for an expanded clone.

clone_size | d_call | j_call | v_call | cdr3_aa | cdr3_nt
. | . | TRBJ1-4 | TRBV19 | CASSIHANEKLLF | TGTGCCAGTAGCATCCACGCGAATGAAAAACTGCTTTTT
. | TRBD1 | TRBJ2-1 | TRBV29-1 | CSVAGTANNEQFF | TGCAGCGTCGCCGGGACAGCGAACAATGAGCAGTTCTTC
. | TRBD1 | TRBJ2-1 | TRBV6-5 | CASSFGQEGFRYEQFF | TGTGCCAGCAGTTTTGGACAGGAAGGGTTTAGGTATGAGCAGTTCTTC
. | TRBD1 | TRBJ2-7 | TRBV20-1 | CSAEAGTATYEQYF | TGCAGTGCAGAAGCCGGGACAGCGACCTACGAGCAGTACTTC
. | . | TRBJ2-6 | TRBV2 | CASSGGYGANVLTF | TGTGCCAGCAGTGGGGGGTATGGGGCCAACGTCCTGACTTTC
many | . | TRBJ2-3 | TRBV7-9 | CASSFRSGPTDTQYF | TGTGCCAGCAGCTTTAGAAGCGGGCCCACAGATACGCAGTATTTT
. | . | TRBJ1-5 | TRBV7-4 | CASSLDAGRETQHF | TGTGCCAGCAGCTTAGATGCAGGGAGGGAGACCCAGCATTTT
few | . | TRBJ2-5 | TRBV20-1 | CSAGRGEETQYF | TGCAGTGCAGGAAGGGGTGAAGAGACCCAGTACTTC
. | TRBD1 | TRBJ2-7 | TRBV7-7 | CASSLHPGQGSGEQYF | TGTGCCAGCAGCTTGCACCCGGGACAGGGTTCGGGAGAGCAGTACTTC
. | . | TRBJ1-2 | TRBV29-1 | CSVEDGSWGYTF | TGCAGCGTTGAAGACGGGAGCTGGGGCTACACCTTC
. | TRBD1 | TRBJ1-2 | TRBV20-1 | CSARISTGVHSYGYTF | TGCAGTGCTAGGATCAGCACAGGGGTCCACTCCTATGGCTACACCTTC
. | TRBD1 | TRBJ2-7 | TRBV7-7 | CASSLAHDRGYEQYF | TGTGCCAGCAGCTTAGCGCACGACAGGGGGTACGAGCAGTACTTC
many | . | TRBJ1-1 | TRBV11-2 | CASSLGISEAFF | TGTGCCAGCAGCTTAGGAATATCTGAAGCTTTCTTT
. | TRBD2 | TRBJ2-7 | TRBV7-9 | CASSLGGGLAGAVEQYF | TGTGCCAGCAGCTTAGGGGGGGGACTAGCGGGGGCGGTCGAGCAGTACTTC
. | . | TRBJ2-1 | TRBV7-3 | CASSSTRTQANEQFF | TGTGCCAGCAGCTCAACTAGAACACAAGCAAATGAGCAGTTCTTC
. | . | TRBJ2-6 | TRBV7-3 | CASAGSDTGANVLTF | TGTGCCAGCGCAGGTTCGGACACTGGGGCCAACGTCCTGACTTTC
. | . | TRBJ1-1 | TRBV29-1 | CSVALGGTEAFF | TGCAGCGTTGCCCTGGGGGGCACTGAAGCTTTCTTT
. | TRBD1 | TRBJ1-6 | TRBV25-1 | CALDRGSGSPLHF | TGTGCGTTGGACAGGGGCTCGGGATCACCCCTCCACTTT
. | . | TRBJ1-2 | TRBV20-1 | CSARAVYPGANGYTF | TGCAGTGCTAGAGCCGTATATCCGGGGGCTAATGGCTACACCTTC
. | . | TRBJ1-1 | TRBV7-7 | CASSLHENTEAFF | TGTGCTAGCAGCTTGCACGAAAACACTGAAGCTTTCTTT
. | . | TRBJ2-3 | TRBV7-2 | CASSLGLSTYTDTQYF | TGTGCCAGCAGCTTAGGACTCTCGACCTACACAGATACGCAGTATTTT
once | TRBD2 | TRBJ2-3 | TRBV12-3/TRBV12-4 | CATSDPRGSADTQYF | TGTGCCACCAGTGACCCGCGGGGGTCCGCAGATACGCAGTATTTT
. | TRBD1 | TRBJ1-2 | TRBV25-1 | CARDRGRGRSYGYTF | TGTGCTAGAGATCGGGGAAGGGGGCGAAGCTATGGCTACACCTTC
. | . | TRBJ2-7 | TRBV2 | CASSSSTGSGEQYF | TGTGCCAGCAGCTCCTCGACAGGTTCGGGAGAGCAGTACTTC
many | TRBD1 | TRBJ2-7 | TRBV19 | CASSIQGDLYEQYF | TGTGCCAGTAGTATACAGGGGGACCTCTACGAGCAGTACTTC
many | . | TRBJ1-2 | TRBV20-1 | CSATGPNYGYTF | TGCAGTGCAACAGGGCCTAACTATGGCTACACCTTC
many | . | TRBJ2-1 | TRBV7-6 | CASSVGVASYNEQFF | TGTGCCAGCAGCGTCGGTGTTGCCTCCTACAATGAGCAGTTCTTC
. | . | TRBJ1-1 | TRBV18 | CASSPQGSTEAFF | TGTGCCAGCTCACCTCAGGGAAGCACTGAAGCTTTCTTT
. | TRBD1 | TRBJ2-6 | TRBV10-3 | CATTGTGNSGANVLTF | TGTGCCACTACCGGGACAGGGAACTCTGGGGCCAACGTCCTGACTTTC
once | . | TRBJ2-5 | TRBV11-3 | CASSSGQVETQYF | TGTGCCAGCAGCTCAGGTCAAGTGGAGACCCAGTACTTC
many | . | TRBJ2-7 | TRBV7-9 | CASSPRAGSYEQYF | TGTGCCAGCAGCCCCCGGGCGGGTTCCTACGAGCAGTACTTC
. | . | TRBJ2-2 | TRBV7-6 | CASSLSTAELFF | TGTGCCAGCAGCTTATCTACAGCCGAGCTGTTTTTT
. | TRBD2 | TRBJ2-1 | TRBV9 | CASSVGGSGYNEQFF | TGTGCCAGCAGCGTAGGCGGGAGTGGGTACAATGAGCAGTTCTTC
. | TRBD2 | TRBJ2-5 | TRBV20-1 | CSARPGLAAQGTQYF | TGCAGTGCTAGGCCGGGACTAGCGGCACAAGGGACCCAGTACTTC
many | . | TRBJ1-1 | TRBV5-8 | CASSLGGRRDTEAFF | TGTGCCAGCAGCTTGGGGGGACGACGGGACACTGAAGCTTTCTTT
. | TRBD1 | TRBJ1-2 | TRBV7-9 | CASSFLKDRDYGYTF | TGTGCCAGCAGCTTTCTCAAGGACAGGGATTATGGCTACACCTTC
. | TRBD2 | TRBJ2-1 | TRBV20-1 | CSASGRADNEQFF | TGCAGTGCGAGCGGGAGGGCAGACAATGAGCAGTTCTTC
. | . | TRBJ1-4 | TRBV19 | CASSILREKLFF | TGTGCCAGTAGTATTTTGAGGGAAAAACTGTTTTTT
few | . | TRBJ1-2 | TRBV19 | CASRYSNDGYTF | TGTGCCAGTAGGTATAGCAACGATGGCTACACCTTC
few | TRBD2 | TRBJ2-2 | TRBV10-3 | CASREVTGELFF | TGTGCCAGCCGGGAGGTCACCGGGGAGCTGTTTTTT
many | TRBD2 | TRBJ2-5 | TRBV18 | CASSSLAGEGQETQYF | TGTGCCAGCTCATCGTTAGCGGGAGAAGGTCAAGAGACCCAGTACTTC
few | TRBD1 | TRBJ2-5 | TRBV7-2 | CASSLDRTETQYF | TGTGCTAGCAGCCTGGACAGGACCGAGACCCAGTACTTC
once | TRBD1 | TRBJ2-5 | TRBV20-1 | CSAAARTGSETQYF | TGCAGTGCTGCCGCTCGGACAGGGAGCGAGACCCAGTACTTC
many | . | TRBJ2-2 | TRBV5-1 | CASSLNSGTGELFF | TGCGCCAGCAGCCTAAATAGTGGGACCGGGGAGCTGTTTTTT
. | . | TRBJ1-2 | TRBV29-1 | CSVPEIKYGYTF | TGCAGCGTGCCCGAAATTAAATATGGCTACACCTTC
. | . | TRBJ2-7 | TRBV10-3 | CAGSESAAPYERYF | TGTGCCGGCAGTGAATCTGCAGCACCCTACGAGCGGTACTTC
. | . | TRBJ2-5 | TRBV2 | CASKEFPYQETQYF | TGTGCCAGCAAGGAATTTCCTTACCAAGAGACCCAGTACTTC
. | . | TRBJ2-3 | TRBV2 | CASRMSTDTQYF | TGTGCCAGCAGGATGAGCACAGATACGCAGTATTTT
. | . | TRBJ2-3 | TRBV10-3 | CAISGHDSDTQYF | TGTGCCATCAGTGGGCACGACTCTGATACGCAGTATTTT